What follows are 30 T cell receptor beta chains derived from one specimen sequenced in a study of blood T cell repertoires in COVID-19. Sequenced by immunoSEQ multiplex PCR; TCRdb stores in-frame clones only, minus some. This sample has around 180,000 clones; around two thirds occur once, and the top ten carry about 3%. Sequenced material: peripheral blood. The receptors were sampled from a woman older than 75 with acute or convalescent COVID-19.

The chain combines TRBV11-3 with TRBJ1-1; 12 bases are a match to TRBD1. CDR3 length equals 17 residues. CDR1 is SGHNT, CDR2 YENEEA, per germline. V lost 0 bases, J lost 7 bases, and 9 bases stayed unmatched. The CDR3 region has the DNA TGTGCCAGCAGCTTAGAGGGACAGGGGGCGAGGCTCGTTGAAGCTTTCTTT. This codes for CASSLEGQGARLVEAFF.

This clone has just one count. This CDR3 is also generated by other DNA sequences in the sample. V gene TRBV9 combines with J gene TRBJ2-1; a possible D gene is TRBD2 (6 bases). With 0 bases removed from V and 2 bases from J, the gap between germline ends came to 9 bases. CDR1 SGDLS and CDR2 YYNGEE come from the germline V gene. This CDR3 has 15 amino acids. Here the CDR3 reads CASSVAGGPYNEQFF. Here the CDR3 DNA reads TGTGCCAGCAGCGTAGCCGGAGGGCCCTACAATGAGCAGTTCTTC.

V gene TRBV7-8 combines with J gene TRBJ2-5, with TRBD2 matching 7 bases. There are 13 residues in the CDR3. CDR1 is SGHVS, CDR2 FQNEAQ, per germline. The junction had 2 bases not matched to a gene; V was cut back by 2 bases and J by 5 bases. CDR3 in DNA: TGTGCCAGCAGCTTAAGGGAGGGGGAGACCCAGTACTTC. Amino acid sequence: CASSLREGETQYF.

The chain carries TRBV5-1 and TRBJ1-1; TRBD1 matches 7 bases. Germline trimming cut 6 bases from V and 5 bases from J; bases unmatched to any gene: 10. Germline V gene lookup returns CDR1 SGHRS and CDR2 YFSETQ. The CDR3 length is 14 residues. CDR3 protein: CASNTEQGRTEAFF. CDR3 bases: TGCGCCAGCAACACTGAACAGGGGAGAACTGAAGCTTTCTTT.

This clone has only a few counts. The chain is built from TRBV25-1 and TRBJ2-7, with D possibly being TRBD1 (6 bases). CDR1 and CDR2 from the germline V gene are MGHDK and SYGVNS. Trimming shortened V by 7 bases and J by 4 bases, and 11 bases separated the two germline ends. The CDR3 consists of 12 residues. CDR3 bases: TGTGCCAGCATGGGACACCAATACGAGCAGTACTTC. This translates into CASMGHQYEQYF.

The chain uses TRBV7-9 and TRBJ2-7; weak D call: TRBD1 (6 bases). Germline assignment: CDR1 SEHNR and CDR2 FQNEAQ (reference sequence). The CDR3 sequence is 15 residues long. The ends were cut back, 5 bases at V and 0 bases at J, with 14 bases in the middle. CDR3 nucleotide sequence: TGTGCCAGCAGCGAGTCCGGGACACTCTCCTACGAGCAGTACTTC. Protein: CASSESGTLSYEQYF.

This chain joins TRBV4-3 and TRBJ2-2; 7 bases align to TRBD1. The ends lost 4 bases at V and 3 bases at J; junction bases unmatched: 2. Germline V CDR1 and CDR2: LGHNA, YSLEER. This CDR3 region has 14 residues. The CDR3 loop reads CASSLQGDTGELFF. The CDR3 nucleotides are TGCGCCAGCAGCCTCCAGGGGGACACCGGGGAGCTGTTTTTT.

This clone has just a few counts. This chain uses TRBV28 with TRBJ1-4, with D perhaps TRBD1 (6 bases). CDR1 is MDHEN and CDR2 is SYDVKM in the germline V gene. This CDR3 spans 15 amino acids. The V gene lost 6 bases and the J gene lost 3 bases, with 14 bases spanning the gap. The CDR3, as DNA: TGTGCCAGCAGACCCAGGACAGCGCCTAATGAAAAACTGTTTTTT. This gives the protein CASRPRTAPNEKLFF.

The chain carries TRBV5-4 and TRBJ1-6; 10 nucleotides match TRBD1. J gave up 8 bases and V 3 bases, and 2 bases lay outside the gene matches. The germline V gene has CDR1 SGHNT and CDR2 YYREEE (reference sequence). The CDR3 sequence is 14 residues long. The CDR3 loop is CASSWDRGDSPLHF. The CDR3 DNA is TGTGCCAGCAGCTGGGACAGGGGTGATTCACCCCTCCACTTT.

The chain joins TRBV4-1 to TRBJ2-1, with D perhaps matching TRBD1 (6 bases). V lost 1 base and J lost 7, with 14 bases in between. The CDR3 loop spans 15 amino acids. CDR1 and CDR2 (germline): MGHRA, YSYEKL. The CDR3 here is CASSQVPGVGNEQFF. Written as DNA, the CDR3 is TGCGCCAGCAGCCAAGTCCCAGGGGTAGGAAATGAGCAGTTCTTC.

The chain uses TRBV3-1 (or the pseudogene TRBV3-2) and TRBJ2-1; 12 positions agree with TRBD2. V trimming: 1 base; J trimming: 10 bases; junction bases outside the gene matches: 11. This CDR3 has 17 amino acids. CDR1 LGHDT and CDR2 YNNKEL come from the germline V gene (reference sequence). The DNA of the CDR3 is TGTGCCAGCAGCCAAGGTCCTAGCGGGAGGGGCCCAGGGGAGCAGTTCTTC. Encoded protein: CASSQGPSGRGPGEQFF.

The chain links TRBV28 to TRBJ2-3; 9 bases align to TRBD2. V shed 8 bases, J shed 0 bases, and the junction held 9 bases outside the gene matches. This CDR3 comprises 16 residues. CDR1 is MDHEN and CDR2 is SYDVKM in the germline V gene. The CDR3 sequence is CASFWASGVSTDTQYF. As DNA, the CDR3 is TGTGCCAGCTTTTGGGCTAGCGGGGTGAGCACAGATACGCAGTATTTT. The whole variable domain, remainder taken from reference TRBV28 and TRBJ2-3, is DVKVTQSSRYLVKRTGEKVFLECVQDMDHENMFWYRQDPGLGLRLIYFSYDVKMKEKGDIPEGYSVSREKKERFSLILESASTNQTSMYLCASFWASGVSTDTQYFGPGTRLTVL.

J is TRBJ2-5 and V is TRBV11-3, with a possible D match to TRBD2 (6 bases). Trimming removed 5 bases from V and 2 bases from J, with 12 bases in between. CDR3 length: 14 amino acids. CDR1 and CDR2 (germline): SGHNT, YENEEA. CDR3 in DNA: TGTGCCAGCAGCCACGTCGGAGGGCAAGAGACCCAGTACTTC. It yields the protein CASSHVGGQETQYF. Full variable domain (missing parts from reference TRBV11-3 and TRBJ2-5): EAGVVQSPRYKIIEKKQPVAFWCNPISGHNTLYWYLQNLGQGPELLIRYENEEAVDDSQLPKDRFSAERLKGVDSTLKIQPAELGDSAVYLCASSHVGGQETQYFGPGTRLLVL.

DNA of the CDR3: TGCAGCGCTGGGGAACAGGACTATGGCTACACCTTC. Protein sequence: CSAGEQDYGYTF. The chain carries TRBV29-1 and TRBJ1-2; tentatively, D is TRBD1 (5 bases). The CDR3 extends over 12 amino acids. The germline V gene encodes CDR1 SQVTM and CDR2 ANQGSEA. Trimming removed 7 bases from V and 3 bases from J, with 12 bases in between.

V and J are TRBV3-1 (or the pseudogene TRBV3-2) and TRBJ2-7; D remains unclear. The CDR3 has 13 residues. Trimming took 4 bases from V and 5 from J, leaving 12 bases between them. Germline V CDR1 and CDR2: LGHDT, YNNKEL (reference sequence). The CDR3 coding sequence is TGTGCCAGCAGCCCGACATATAGTGACGAGCAGTACTTC. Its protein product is CASSPTYSDEQYF.

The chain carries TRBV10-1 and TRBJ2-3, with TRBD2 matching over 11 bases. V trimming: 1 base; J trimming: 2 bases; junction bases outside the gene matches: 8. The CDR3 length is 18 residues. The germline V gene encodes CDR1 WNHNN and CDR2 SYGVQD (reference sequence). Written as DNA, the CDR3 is TGCGCCAGCAGTGAGTACACACGGGGACTAGCGGACACAGATACGCAGTATTTT. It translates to CASSEYTRGLADTDTQYF.

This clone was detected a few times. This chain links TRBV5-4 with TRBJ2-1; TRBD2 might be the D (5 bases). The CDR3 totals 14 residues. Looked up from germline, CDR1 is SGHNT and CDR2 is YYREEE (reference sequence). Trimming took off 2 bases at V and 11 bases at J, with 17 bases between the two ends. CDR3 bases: TGTGCCAGCAGCTTTTATAGCGCTCCAGCGCAGCAGTTCTTC. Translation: CASSFYSAPAQQFF.

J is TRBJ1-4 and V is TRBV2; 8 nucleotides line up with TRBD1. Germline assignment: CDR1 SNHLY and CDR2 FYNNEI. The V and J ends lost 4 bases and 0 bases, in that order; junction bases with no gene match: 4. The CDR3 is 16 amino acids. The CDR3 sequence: CASSGQGRATNEKLFF. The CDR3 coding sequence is TGTGCCAGCAGTGGACAGGGGAGAGCAACTAATGAAAAACTGTTTTTT.

CDR3 in DNA: TGCGCCAGCAGCCCGTCGGCTAGCGGGAACACCGGGGAGCTGTTTTTT. Translated, it gives CASSPSASGNTGELFF. The V call is TRBV5-1, the J call TRBJ2-2, with 7 positions matching TRBD2. The V gene's germline CDR1 is SGHRS and CDR2 YFSETQ. V was pared by 4 bases and J by 1 base, with 7 bases of the junction left unmatched. The CDR3 is 16 amino acids.

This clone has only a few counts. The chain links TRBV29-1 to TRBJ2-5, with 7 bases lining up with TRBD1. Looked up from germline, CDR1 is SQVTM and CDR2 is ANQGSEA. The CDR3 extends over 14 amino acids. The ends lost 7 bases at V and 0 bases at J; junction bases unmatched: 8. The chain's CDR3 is CSGSGTAYQETQYF. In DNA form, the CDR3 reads TGCAGCGGGTCGGGGACAGCGTACCAAGAGACCCAGTACTTC.

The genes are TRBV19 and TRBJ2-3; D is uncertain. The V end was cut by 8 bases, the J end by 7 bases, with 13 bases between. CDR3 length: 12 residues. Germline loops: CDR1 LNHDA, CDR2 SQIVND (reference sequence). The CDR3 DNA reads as TGTGCCAGTTCCGCCGGGTCCTATACGCAGTATTTT. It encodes CASSAGSYTQYF.

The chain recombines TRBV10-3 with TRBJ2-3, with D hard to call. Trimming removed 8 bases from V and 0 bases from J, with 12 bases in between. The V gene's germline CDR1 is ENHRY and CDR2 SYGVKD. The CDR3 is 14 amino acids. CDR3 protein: CAIALTASTDTQYF. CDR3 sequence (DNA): TGTGCCATCGCCCTTACAGCTAGCACAGATACGCAGTATTTT.

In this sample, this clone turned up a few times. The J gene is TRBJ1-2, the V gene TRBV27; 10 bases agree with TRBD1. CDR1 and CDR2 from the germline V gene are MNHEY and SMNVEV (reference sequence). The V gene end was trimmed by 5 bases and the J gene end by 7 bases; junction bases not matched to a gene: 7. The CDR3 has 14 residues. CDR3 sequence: CASSPDRGRFGYTF. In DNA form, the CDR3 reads TGTGCCAGCAGTCCAGACAGGGGGCGGTTTGGCTACACCTTC.

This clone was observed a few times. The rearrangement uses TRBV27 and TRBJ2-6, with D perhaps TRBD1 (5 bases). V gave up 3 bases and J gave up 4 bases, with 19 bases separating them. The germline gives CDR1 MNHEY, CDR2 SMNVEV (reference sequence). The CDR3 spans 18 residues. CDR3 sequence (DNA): TGTGCCAGCAGTTTGAGGTACACCCTTACAGGAGGGGCCAACGTCCTGACTTTC. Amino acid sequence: CASSLRYTLTGGANVLTF.

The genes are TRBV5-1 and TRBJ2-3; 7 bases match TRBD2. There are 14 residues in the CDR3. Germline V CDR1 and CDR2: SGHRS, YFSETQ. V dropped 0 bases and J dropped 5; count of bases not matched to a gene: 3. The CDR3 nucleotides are TGCGCCAGCAGCTTGGGGACTAGAGGAGATACGCAGTATTTT. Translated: CASSLGTRGDTQYF.

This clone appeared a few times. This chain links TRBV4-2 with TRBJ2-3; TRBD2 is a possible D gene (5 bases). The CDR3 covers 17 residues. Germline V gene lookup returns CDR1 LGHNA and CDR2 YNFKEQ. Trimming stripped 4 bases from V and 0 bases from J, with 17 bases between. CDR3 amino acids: CASSPHGGPQSTDTQYF. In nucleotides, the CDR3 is TGTGCCAGCAGCCCACATGGAGGCCCTCAAAGCACAGATACGCAGTATTTT.

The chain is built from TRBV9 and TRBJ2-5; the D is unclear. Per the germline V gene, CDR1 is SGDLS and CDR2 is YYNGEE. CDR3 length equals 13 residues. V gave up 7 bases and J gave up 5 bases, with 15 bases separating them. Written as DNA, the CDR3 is TGTGCCAGCTCTCTTATGCTGGAGGAGACCCAGTACTTC. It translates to CASSLMLEETQYF.

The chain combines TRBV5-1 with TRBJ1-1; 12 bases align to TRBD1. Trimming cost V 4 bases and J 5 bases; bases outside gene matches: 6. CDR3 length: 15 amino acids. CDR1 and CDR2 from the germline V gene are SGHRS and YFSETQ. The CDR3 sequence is CASSGGQGAGTEAFF. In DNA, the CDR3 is TGCGCCAGCAGCGGGGGACAGGGGGCTGGGACTGAAGCTTTCTTT.

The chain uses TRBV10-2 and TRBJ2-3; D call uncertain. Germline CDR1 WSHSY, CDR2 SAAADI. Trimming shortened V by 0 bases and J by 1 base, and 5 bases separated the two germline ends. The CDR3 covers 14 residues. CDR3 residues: CASSESGRTDTQYF. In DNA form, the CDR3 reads TGCGCCAGCAGTGAGTCGGGCCGCACAGATACGCAGTATTTT.

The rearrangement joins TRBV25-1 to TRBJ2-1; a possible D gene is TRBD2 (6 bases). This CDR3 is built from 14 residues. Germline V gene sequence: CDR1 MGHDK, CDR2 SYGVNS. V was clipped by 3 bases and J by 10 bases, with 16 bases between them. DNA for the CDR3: TGTGCCAGCAGTGACTACGGGAGCGTTTACGAGCAGTTCTTC. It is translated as CASSDYGSVYEQFF.